The sequence of this T cell receptor beta chain was determined in a study of blood T cells in healthy people across ages. Study-wide context: Capture via template switching afforded approximately one barcoded beta molecule per two T cells.

A word on this clonotype: A read error may produce the germline difference seen at one junction end.

The CDR3 length is 15 residues. CDR1 is MNHEY, CDR2 SVGEGT, per germline. With a J-beta primer mix and a sample-barcoded 5' primer, a second PCR ran 7 to 11 cycles. Each CDR3 protein gets one entry after TCRdb re-called the 5' RACE reads with MiXCR. The sample yields hundreds of thousands of distinct CDR3 sequences, roughly 50% seen once. Sample: blood. The genes are TRBV6-2 or TRBV6-3 and TRBJ2-5, with D possibly being TRBD1 (5 bases). This TCR came from a man aged 35 to 55 in good health. The CDR3 sequence: CASSYVGRRKEIQYF. In DNA form, the CDR3 reads TGTGCCAGCAGTTACGTGGGGCGACGAAAAGAGATCCAGTACTTC.